This T cell receptor (beta chain) originates from a study of T cell repertoires in cytomegalovirus infection. About the study: Signatures in public TCR beta sequences pointed to both CMV infection and matching HLA type.

Turning to this clonotype: Its cognate antigen is unknown. A much larger clone sits a single nucleotide away, making a read error possible.

With 2 bases removed from V and 4 bases from J, the gap between germline ends came to 12 bases. CDR1 is SGHKS, CDR2 YYEKEE, per germline (reference sequence). There are 15 residues in the CDR3. The study, taken as a whole, reports: Using cumulative public TCR beta family frequency, the authors identified those who carried CMV together with the relevant HLA. Ex vivo responses were dominated by HLA-C-restricted CMV-specific TCR beta clonotypes.

TCRdb fed the reads into MiXCR, producing one record per CDR3 protein. This sample has 150,000 or so distinct CDR3 sequences, with about 6.1% found just once. Sequenced: PBMCs. This chain links TRBV5-5 with TRBJ2-2, with D unresolved. The TCR sequence derives from a human donor in good health (CMV status not recorded). Some clones in this sample may be carry-over from other donors' samples. The CDR3 loop reads CASSFRFASTGELFF. CDR3 bases: TGTGCCAGCAGCTTTAGATTCGCGAGCACCGGGGAGCTGTTTTTT. Full variable domain (rest looked up from reference TRBV5-5 and TRBJ2-2): DAGVTQSPTHLIKTRGQQVTLRCSPISGHKSVSWYQQVLGQGPQFIFQYYEKEERGRGNFPDRFSARQFPNYSSELNVNALLLGDSALYLCASSFRFASTGELFFGEGSRLTVL.